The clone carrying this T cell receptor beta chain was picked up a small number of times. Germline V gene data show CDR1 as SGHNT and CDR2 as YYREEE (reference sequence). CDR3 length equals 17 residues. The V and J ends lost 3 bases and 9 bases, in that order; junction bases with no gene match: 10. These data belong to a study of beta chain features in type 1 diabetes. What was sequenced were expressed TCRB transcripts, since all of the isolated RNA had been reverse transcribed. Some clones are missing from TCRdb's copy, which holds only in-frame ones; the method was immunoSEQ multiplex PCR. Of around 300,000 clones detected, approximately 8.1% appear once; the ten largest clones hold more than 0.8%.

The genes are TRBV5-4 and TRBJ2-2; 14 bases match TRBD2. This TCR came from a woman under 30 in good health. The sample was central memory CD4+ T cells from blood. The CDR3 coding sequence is TGTGCCAGCAGCTCTTCCGGGACTAGCGGGAGTAGGTGGGAGCTGTTTTTT. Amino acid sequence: CASSSSGTSGSRWELFF.